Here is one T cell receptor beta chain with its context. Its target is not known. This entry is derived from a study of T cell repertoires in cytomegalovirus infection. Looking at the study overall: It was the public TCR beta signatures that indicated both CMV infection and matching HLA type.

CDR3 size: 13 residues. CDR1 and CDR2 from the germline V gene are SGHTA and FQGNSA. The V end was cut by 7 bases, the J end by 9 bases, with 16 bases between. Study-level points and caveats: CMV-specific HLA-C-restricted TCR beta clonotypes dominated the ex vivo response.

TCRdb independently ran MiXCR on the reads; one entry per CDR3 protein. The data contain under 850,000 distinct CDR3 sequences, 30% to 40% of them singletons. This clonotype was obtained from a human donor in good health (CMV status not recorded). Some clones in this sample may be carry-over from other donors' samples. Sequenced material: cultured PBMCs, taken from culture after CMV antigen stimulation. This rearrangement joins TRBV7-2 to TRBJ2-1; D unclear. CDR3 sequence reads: CASTYWGSGEQFF. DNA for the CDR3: TGTGCCAGCACCTATTGGGGTTCCGGTGAGCAGTTCTTC. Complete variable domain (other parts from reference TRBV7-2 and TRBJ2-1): GAGVSQSPSNKVTEKGKDVELRCDPISGHTALYWYRQSLGQGLEFLIYFQGNSAPDKSGLPSDRFSAERTGGSVSTLTIQRTQQEDSAVYLCASTYWGSGEQFFGPGTRLTVL.